This T cell receptor (beta chain) emerged from a study of blood T cell repertoires in COVID-19. Study as a whole: Italy, Spain and the United States were the sources of the convalescent and acute COVID-19 samples. Sources were T cells, B-cell-depleted T cells, or PBMCs; the material itself was cDNA or gDNA.

In its sample, this clone was seen once. Profiling relied on immunoSEQ multiplex PCR, and the TCRdb table lists in-frame clones only, not all of them. The data show about 430,000 clones, over 75% seen once. Each participant's cohort was designated according to participant-reported clinical history. Those designated as exposed participants met a COVID-19 case within 2 weeks before study entry. Per germline, CDR1 SGHTS and CDR2 YDEGEE. V was clipped by 0 bases and J by 4 bases, with 14 bases between them. The CDR3 is 16 amino acids. The sequencing sample was made of PBMCs or T cells enriched from blood (not recorded which). The genes are TRBV5-8 and TRBJ1-3; D gene ambiguous. The sequence was obtained from a woman under 30 who had been exposed to COVID-19. The DNA of the CDR3 is TGTGCCAGCAGCTTGGTTTCAGGCGAACCGGGAAACACCATATATTTT. This translates into CASSLVSGEPGNTIYF. The full variable domain, completed using reference TRBV5-8 and TRBJ1-3, is EAGVTQSPTHLIKTRGQQATLRCSPISGHTSVYWYQQALGLGLQFLLWYDEGEERNRGNFPPRFSGRQFPNYSSELNVNALELEDSALYLCASSLVSGEPGNTIYFGEGSWLTVV.